Sequencing of this T cell receptor (beta chain) was carried out in a study of T cell clonality in common variable immunodeficiency. Only in-frame clones appear in the TCRdb table, and some are missing; sequencing was by immunoSEQ multiplex PCR. This sample comprises 51,000 or so clones, none seen once only. Per the germline V gene, CDR1 is SGHAT and CDR2 is FQNNGV. The CDR3 contains 15 residues. Study-level points and caveats: The cause of increased CVID clonality remains unclear without subpopulation sequencing.

Blood samples were heparinized, roughly 5 to 8 ml per donor. This clone was recorded many times. Its target is unknown. The CDR3 goes on 3 residues after the read ends, and that part is filled in from the germline J gene. The chain recombines TRBV11-2 with TRBJ2-4, with D tentatively TRBD2 (7 bases). The receptor comes from a person aged 18-70 years in good health. The material sequenced was peripheral blood mononuclear cells. CDR3 bases read: TGTGCCAGCAGCTTAGATCTGGGGGGGCCCAAGATT. The encoded protein is CASSLDLGGPKI. The entire CDR3 is CASSLDLGGPKIQYF.